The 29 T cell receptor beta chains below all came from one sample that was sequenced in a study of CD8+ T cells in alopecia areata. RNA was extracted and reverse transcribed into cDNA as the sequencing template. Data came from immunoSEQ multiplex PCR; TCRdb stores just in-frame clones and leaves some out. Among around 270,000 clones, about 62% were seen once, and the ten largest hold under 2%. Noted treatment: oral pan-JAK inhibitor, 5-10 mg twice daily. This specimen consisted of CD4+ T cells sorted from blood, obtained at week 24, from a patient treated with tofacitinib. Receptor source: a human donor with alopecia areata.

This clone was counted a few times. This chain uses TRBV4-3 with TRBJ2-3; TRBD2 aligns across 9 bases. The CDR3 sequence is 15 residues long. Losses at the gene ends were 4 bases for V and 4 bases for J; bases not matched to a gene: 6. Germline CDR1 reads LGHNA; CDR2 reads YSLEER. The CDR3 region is CASSPRGGPSDTQYF. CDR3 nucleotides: TGCGCCAGCAGCCCGCGGGGGGGGCCTTCAGATACGCAGTATTTT.

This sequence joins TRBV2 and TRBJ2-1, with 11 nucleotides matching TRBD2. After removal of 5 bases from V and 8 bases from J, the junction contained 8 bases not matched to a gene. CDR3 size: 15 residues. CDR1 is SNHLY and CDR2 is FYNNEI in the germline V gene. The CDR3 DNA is TGTGCCAGCAGTCCGGGACTAGCGGAGGGCGATGAGCAGTTCTTC. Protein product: CASSPGLAEGDEQFF.

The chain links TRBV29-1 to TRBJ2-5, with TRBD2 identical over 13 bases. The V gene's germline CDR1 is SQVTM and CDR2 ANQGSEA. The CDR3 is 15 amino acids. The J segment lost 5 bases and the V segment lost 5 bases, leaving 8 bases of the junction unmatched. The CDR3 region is CSVSTSGGALETQYF. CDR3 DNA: TGCAGCGTTTCCACTAGCGGGGGGGCCCTGGAGACCCAGTACTTC. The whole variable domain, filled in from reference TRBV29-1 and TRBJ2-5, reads SAVISQKPSRDICQRGTSLTIQCQVDSQVTMMFWYRQQPGQSLTLIATANQGSEATYESGFVIDKFPISRPNLTFSTLTVSNMSPEDSSIYLCSVSTSGGALETQYFGPGTRLLVL.

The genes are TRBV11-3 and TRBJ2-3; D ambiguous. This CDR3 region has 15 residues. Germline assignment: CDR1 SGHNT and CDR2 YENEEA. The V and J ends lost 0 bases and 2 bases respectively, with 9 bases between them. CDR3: CASSLDGSVTDTQYF. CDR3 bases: TGTGCCAGCAGCTTAGACGGAAGTGTCACAGATACGCAGTATTTT.

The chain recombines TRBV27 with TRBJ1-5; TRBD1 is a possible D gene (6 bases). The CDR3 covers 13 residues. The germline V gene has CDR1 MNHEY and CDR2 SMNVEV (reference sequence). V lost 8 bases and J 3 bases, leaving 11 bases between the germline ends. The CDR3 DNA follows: TGTGCCAGCCGACAGGTCCTCAATCAGCCCCAGCATTTT. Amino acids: CASRQVLNQPQHF.

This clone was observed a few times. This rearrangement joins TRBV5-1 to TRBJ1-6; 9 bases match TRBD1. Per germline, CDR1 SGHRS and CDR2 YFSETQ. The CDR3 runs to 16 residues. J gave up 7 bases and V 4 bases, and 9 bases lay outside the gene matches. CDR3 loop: CASSGEQGAQNSPLHF. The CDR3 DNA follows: TGCGCCAGCAGCGGGGAACAGGGGGCGCAAAATTCACCCCTCCACTTT. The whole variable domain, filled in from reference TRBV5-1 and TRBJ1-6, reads KAGVTQTPRYLIKTRGQQVTLSCSPISGHRSVSWYQQTPGQGLQFLFEYFSETQRNKGNFPGRFSGRQFSNSRSEMNVSTLELGDSALYLCASSGEQGAQNSPLHFGNGTRLTVT.

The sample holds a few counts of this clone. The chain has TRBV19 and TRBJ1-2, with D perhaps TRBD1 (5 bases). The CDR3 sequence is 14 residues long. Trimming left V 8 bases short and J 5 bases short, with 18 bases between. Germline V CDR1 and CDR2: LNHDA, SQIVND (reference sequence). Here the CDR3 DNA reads TGTGCCAGTGGACGGACATTAACCCCTTATGGCTACACCTTC. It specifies CASGRTLTPYGYTF.

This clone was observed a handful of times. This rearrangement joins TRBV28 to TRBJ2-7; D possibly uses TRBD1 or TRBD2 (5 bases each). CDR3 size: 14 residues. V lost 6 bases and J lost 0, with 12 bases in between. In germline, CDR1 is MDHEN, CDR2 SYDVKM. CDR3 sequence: CASSWDQGSYEQYF. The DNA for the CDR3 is TGTGCCAGCAGCTGGGACCAGGGCTCCTACGAGCAGTACTTC.

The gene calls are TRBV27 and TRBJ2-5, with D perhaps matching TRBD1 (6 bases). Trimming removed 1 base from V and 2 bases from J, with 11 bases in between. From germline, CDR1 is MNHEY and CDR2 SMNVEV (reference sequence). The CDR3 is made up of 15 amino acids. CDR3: CASSLWGRGQETQYF. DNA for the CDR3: TGTGCCAGCAGTTTATGGGGGCGCGGGCAAGAGACCCAGTACTTC.

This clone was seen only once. This CDR3 is CASSQGAGGPLGETQYF. The CDR3 coding sequence is TGTGCCAGCAGCCAAGGGGCGGGGGGGCCTTTGGGAGAGACCCAGTACTTC. The chain carries TRBV4-2 and TRBJ2-5, with 9 bases fitting TRBD2. This CDR3 has 17 amino acids. The ends lost 1 base at V and 4 bases at J; junction bases unmatched: 10. Germline values: CDR1 LGHNA, CDR2 YNFKEQ.

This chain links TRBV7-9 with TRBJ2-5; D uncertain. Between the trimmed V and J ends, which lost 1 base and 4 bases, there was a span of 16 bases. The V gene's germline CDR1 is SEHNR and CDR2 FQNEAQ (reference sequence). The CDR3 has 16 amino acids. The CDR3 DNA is TGTGCCAGCAGCTTAGAGATGGCCCTCCGGAGAGAGACCCAGTACTTC. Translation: CASSLEMALRRETQYF.

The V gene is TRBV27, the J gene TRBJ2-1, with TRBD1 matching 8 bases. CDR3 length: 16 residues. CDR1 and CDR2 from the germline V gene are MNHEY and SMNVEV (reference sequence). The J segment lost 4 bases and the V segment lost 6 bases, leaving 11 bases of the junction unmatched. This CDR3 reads CASSPRWDRQYNEQFF. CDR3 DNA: TGTGCCAGCAGCCCGAGGTGGGACAGGCAATACAATGAGCAGTTCTTC.

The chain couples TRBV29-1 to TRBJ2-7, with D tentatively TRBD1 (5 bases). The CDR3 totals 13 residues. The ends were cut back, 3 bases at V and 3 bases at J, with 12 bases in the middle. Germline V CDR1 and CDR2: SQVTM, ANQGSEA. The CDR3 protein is CSVDRTRLYEQYF. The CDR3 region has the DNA TGCAGCGTTGATAGGACAAGACTCTACGAGCAGTACTTC.

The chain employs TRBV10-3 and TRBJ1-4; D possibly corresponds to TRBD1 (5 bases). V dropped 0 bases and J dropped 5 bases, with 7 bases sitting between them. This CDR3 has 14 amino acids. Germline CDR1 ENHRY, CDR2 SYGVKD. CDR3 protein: CAISESQGNEKLFF. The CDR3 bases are TGTGCCATCAGTGAGTCGCAGGGAAATGAAAAACTGTTTTTT.

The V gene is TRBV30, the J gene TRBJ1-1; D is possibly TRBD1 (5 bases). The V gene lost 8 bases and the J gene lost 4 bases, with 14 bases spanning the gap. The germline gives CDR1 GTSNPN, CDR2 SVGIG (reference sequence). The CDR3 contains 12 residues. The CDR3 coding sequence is TGTGCCAGAGACAGCGTAGTCACTGAAGCTTTCTTT. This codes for CARDSVVTEAFF.

As DNA, the CDR3 is TGCAGTGCCATTAATCGGGAGACCCAGTACTTC. This codes for CSAINRETQYF. The chain joins TRBV20-1 to TRBJ2-5; D gene ambiguous. The V end lost 6 bases, the J end lost 5 bases, and 10 bases lay between the germline ends. Germline V CDR1 and CDR2: DFQATT, SNEGSKA (reference sequence). This CDR3 has 11 amino acids.

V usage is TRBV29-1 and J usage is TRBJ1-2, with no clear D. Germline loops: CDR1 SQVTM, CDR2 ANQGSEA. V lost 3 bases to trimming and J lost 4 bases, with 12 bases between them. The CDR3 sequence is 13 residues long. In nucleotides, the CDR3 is TGCAGCGTTGAGAGAGGGATCGGCTATGGCTACACCTTC. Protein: CSVERGIGYGYTF.

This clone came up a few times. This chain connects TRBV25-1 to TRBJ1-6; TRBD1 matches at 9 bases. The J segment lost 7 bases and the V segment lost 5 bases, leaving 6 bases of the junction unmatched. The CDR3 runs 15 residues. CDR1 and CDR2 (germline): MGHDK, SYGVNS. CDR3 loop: CASSLRDRANSPLHF. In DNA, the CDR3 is TGTGCCAGCAGTTTACGGGACAGGGCCAATTCACCCCTCCACTTT.

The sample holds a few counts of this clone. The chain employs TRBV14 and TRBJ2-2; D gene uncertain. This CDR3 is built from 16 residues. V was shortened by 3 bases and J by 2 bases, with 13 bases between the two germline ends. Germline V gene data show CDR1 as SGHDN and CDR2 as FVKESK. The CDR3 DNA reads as TGTGCCAGCAGCCATCGCCTGGTGGGAAACACCGGGGAGCTGTTTTTT. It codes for CASSHRLVGNTGELFF.

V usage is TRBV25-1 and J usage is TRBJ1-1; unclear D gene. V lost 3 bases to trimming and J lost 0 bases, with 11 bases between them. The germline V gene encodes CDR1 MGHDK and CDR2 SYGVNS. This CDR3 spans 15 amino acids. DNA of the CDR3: TGTGCCAGCAGTGAGTCCGGTCTGTTGAACACTGAAGCTTTCTTT. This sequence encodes CASSESGLLNTEAFF.

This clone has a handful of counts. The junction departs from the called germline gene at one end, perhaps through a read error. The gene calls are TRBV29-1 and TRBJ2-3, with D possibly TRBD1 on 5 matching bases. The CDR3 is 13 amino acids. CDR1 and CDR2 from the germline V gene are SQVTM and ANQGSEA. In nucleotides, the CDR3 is TGCAGCGTTGAAGGAGAGGCCTCCAGGACATCGCATTTT. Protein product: CSVEGEASRTSHF.

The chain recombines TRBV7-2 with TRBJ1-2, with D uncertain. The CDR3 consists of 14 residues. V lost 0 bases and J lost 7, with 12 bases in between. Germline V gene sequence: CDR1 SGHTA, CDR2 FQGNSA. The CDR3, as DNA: TGTGCCAGCAGCTTAGCGTCCCTGCCTATTGGCTACACCTTC. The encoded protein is CASSLASLPIGYTF. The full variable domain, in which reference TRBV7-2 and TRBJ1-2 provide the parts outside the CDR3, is GAGVSQSPSNKVTEKGKDVELRCDPISGHTALYWYRQSLGQGLEFLIYFQGNSAPDKSGLPSDRFSAERTGGSVSTLTIQRTQQEDSAVYLCASSLASLPIGYTFGSGTRLTVV.

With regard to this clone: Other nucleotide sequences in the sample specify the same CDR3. CDR3 in amino acids: CATSRDRGTGELFF. The CDR3 nucleotides read TGTGCCACCAGCAGAGACAGGGGAACCGGGGAGCTGTTTTTT. The J gene is TRBJ2-2, the V gene TRBV15; D is perhaps TRBD1 (6 bases). The CDR3 has 14 residues. Germline-derived CDR1 and CDR2 are LNHNV and YYDKDF (reference sequence). Between the trimmed V and J ends, which lost 0 bases and 5 bases, there was a span of 7 bases.

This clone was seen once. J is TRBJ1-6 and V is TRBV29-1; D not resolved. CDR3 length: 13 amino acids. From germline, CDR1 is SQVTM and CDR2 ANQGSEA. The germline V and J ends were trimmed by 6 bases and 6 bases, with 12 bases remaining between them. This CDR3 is CSVALGPNSPLHF. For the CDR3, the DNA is TGCAGCGTAGCCCTCGGCCCTAATTCACCCCTCCACTTT.

CDR3 residues: CASIDPTGTDTQYF. CDR3 sequence (DNA): TGTGCCAGCATCGATCCTACCGGCACAGATACGCAGTATTTT. V and J are TRBV6-5 and TRBJ2-3; no clear D gene. Germline V gene sequence: CDR1 MNHEY, CDR2 SVGAGI. This CDR3 comprises 14 residues. Between the trimmed V and J ends, which lost 7 bases and 1 base, there was a span of 12 bases.

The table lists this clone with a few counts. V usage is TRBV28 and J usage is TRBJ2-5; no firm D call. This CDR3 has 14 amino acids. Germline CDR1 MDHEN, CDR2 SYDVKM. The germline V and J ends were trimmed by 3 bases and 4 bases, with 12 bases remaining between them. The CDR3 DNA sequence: TGTGCCAGCAGTTTCACGGCCGTCCGAGAGACCCAGTACTTC. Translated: CASSFTAVRETQYF.

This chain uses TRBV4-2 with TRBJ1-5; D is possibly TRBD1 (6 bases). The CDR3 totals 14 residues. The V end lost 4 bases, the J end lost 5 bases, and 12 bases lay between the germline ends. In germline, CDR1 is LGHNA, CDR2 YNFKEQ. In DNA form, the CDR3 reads TGTGCCAGCAGCCGGGGGACAACCGATCAGCCCCAGCATTTT. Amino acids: CASSRGTTDQPQHF.

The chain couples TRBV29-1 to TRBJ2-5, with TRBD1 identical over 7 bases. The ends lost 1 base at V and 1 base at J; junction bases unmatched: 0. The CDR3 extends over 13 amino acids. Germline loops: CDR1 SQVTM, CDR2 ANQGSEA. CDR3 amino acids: CSVEGTGQETQYF. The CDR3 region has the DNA TGCAGCGTTGAAGGGACAGGCCAAGAGACCCAGTACTTC.

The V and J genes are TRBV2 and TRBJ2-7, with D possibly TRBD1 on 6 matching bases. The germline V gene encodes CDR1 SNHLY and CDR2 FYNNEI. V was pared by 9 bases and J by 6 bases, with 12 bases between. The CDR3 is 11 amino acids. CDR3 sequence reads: CARNRVGEQYF. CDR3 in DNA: TGTGCCAGGAACAGGGTCGGCGAGCAGTACTTC. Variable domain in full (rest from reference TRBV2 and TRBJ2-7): EPEVTQTPSHQVTQMGQEVILRCVPISNHLYFYWYRQILGQKVEFLVSFYNNEISEKSEIFDDQFSVERPDGSNFTLKIRSTKLEDSAMYFCARNRVGEQYFGPGTRLTVT.